This T cell receptor (beta chain) was obtained from a study of T cells in Graves' hyperthyroidism and ophthalmopathy. The wider study: Staff took peripheral blood when the initial diagnosis was made, before any treatment began. Broader study findings: The blood repertoire included most of the expanded thyroid clonotypes above 0.001.

Orbital computed tomography, thyroid ultrasound, serum thyroxine and TRAb, and clinical symptoms together informed the diagnoses. This clonotype was counted many times. Antigen: not known. At one boundary the junction diverges from the germline segment, which might be a read error. Germline loops: CDR1 SGHTA, CDR2 FQGNSA. The CDR3 covers 12 residues. The TCR beta CDR3 regions underwent amplification using RNA transcripts as the source. Primed by the HTBI set, a first-round RT-PCR was run on the TCR CDR3. TCRdb re-derived calls from the multiplex PCR reads in MiXCR, one entry per CDR3 protein. The table lists 540,000 or so distinct CDR3 sequences, approximately 14% of them singletons, with less than 9.5% in the top ten.

Material: blood. The chain recombines TRBV7-2 with TRBJ1-1; no clear D. The clonotype originates from a woman in her 30s with Graves' hyperthyroidism. CDR3 sequence: CASSFRDTEAFF. The CDR3 DNA reads as TGTGCCAGCAGCTTTCGAGACACGGAAGCTTTCTTT.